The entry below gives a single TCR beta chain sequence along with its context. What antigen it recognizes has not been identified. Per-base quality was not reported, and no clone a single base away is much larger than it. The sequencing machine was an Illumina NovaSeq 6000. Using 5'RACE with constant-segment primers, TCRalpha and TCRbeta cDNA libraries were constructed, with sample barcodes and unique molecular identifiers added in the process. Trizol reagent was used to extract RNA from every sample. Libraries were amplified in two PCR steps, with a second sample barcode and Illumina TruSeq adapters added in the second step. Sequencing of the libraries was done on an Illumina NovaSeq, producing 2 x 150 bp paired-end reads. Processing in the source paper ran as follows. With migec v1.2.7, reads were demultiplexed and then collapsed into UMI-guided consensus sequences. With mixcr v2.1.11, UMI consensuses were aligned to TRA and TRB V and J templates and assembled into clonotypes. Expanded or contracted clonotypes were those called significant by both edgeR and NoisET, with noise models trained on biological replicates. edgeR calls used a false discovery rate-adjusted p below 0.01 and a log2 fold-change threshold of 1. As an exploratory analysis of dynamics, PCA with hierarchical clustering was applied to max-normalized trajectories of the 1000 most abundant clonotypes. Separately sequenced CD4+ and CD8+ repertoires were used to assign the CD4 or CD8 phenotype of responding clones. The raw public data were reprocessed by TCRdb itself: fastp quality trimming at Q25, MiXCR clonotype calling, in-frame beta chains only. Identical CDR3 proteins give one entry, which carries the most common genes and DNA. TCRdb, rather than the study authors, made the V and J calls. For this sample the table gives hundreds of thousands of distinct CDR3 sequences, of which 20% to 25% were detected only once. Of the sample, about 8.7% falls within the top ten clones.

These data belong to a study of T-cell memory formation after mild COVID-19 (dated by TCRdb to about 2021). With respect to the entire study: Most TCR sequence clusters were specific to one of the two donors. T-cell clones expanding and contracting after mild COVID-19 in a couple of donors were tracked by longitudinal TCRalpha and TCRbeta repertoire sequencing. Two young, previously healthy adult volunteers made up the cohort, one male and one female. General findings and caveats noted by the study authors: The detection of some responding clones in pre-infection memory suggests that pre-existing cross-reactive memory T cells joined the SARS-CoV-2 response. Contracting CD4+ clones were found mainly in CM and EM memory subsets, while CD8+ clones were enriched in EMRA. Only a couple of mild cases were covered by the study, and larger cohorts that include severe cases with pre-infection samples were considered necessary. Clones that contracted from day 15 to 85 showed balanced CD4/CD8 phenotypes, whereas a second wave of clones that expanded from day 15 to 37 leaned towards CD4+. Whether the second-wave clones peaking on day 37 were SARS-CoV-2 specific was not confirmed.

Ficoll-Paque density gradient centrifugation was the method used to isolate PBMCs. Trimming removed 6 bases from V and 7 bases from J; the gene matches leave 14 bases unexplained. As encoded in the germline V gene (reference sequence), CDR1 is DFQATT while CDR2 is SNEGSKA. Measured from the cysteine to the phenylalanine, the CDR3 is 14 residues long. Here the CDR3 DNA is all that survives: 42 bases in frame from base 1. The TCR sequence derives from an adult woman who had mild COVID-19 (a few samples of this study predate the infection). The sample titles of this study are shuffled in the database, so cell type and time point are left out; the donor was told from shared clones. The sample consisted of PBMCs or a T cell subset sorted from them (not recorded which). Here the chain combines TRBV20-1 and TRBJ2-5, and 7 bases in between align with TRBD1. The CDR3 reads CSAPDPGQARTQYF. The nucleotides read TGCAGTGCGCCGGACCCCGGACAGGCGAGGACCCAGTACTTC.